This TCR beta chain is drawn from a study of OX40 agonist ivuxolimab in advanced cancers. General observations from the study: A proportion of nonresponders additionally exhibited low normalized T-cell clonal expansion. Some of the lowest clonal expansion was seen in partial responders at 0.1-3.0 mg/kg.

Assay: immunoSEQ multiplex PCR; the TCRdb copy retains only in-frame clones and omits some. The sample lists tens of thousands of clones, 70% to 90% occurring once. Notes on this clone: Its antigen remains unidentified.

Germline CDR1 MNHEY, CDR2 SVGAGI. Trimming took off 4 bases at V and 4 bases at J, with 10 bases between the two ends. This CDR3 is 14 amino acids long. This chain links TRBV6-5 with TRBJ2-2; D is undetermined. The sequenced sample was CD4+ or CD8+ T cells sorted from blood, obtained in a trial of the OX40 agonist ivuxolimab. The source of this sequence is an adult with an advanced solid tumor such as melanoma, head and neck, liver or kidney cancer. The CDR3 DNA sequence: TGTGCCAGCAGTTCCACCGTGGGCACCGGGGAGCTGTTTTTT. Amino acids: CASSSTVGTGELFF.